These 27 T cell receptor beta chains originate from one sample sequenced in a study of blood T cell repertoires in COVID-19. Some clones are missing from TCRdb's copy, which holds only in-frame ones; the method was immunoSEQ multiplex PCR. This table holds roughly 52,000 clones, about 90% found once. Sequencing was done on a sample of peripheral blood. These receptors all come from a human donor in a cohort sampled during active COVID-19.

DNA for the CDR3: TGTGCCAGCAGCGTAGTCCCCAGATCTAATTCACCCCTCCACTTT. The encoded protein is CASSVVPRSNSPLHF. The chain carries TRBV9 and TRBJ1-6; D is ambiguous. The V end was cut by 0 bases, the J end by 6 bases, with 10 bases between. The CDR3 contains 15 residues. CDR1 is SGDLS and CDR2 is YYNGEE in the germline V gene.

The chain recombines TRBV6-6 with TRBJ2-7, with a weak D call TRBD2 (5 bases). The V gene lost 5 bases and the J gene lost 7 bases, with 9 bases spanning the gap. Germline V CDR1 and CDR2: MNHNY, SVGAGI (reference sequence). The CDR3 runs to 11 residues. The CDR3 here is CASSPGVEQYF. The CDR3 DNA reads as TGTGCCAGCAGTCCCGGGGTTGAGCAGTACTTC.

The count of this clone is one. V usage is TRBV19 and J usage is TRBJ1-2, with 7 bases lining up with TRBD1. Germline CDR1 is LNHDA and CDR2 is SQIVND (reference sequence). This CDR3 has 13 amino acids. V was pared by 5 bases and J by 4 bases, with 4 bases of the junction left unmatched. The CDR3 DNA follows: TGTGCCAGTAGTTCACAGGGGAGCTATGGCTACACCTTC. Translation: CASSSQGSYGYTF.

The chain couples TRBV29-1 to TRBJ2-5; TRBD2 matches 9 bases. V trimming: 6 bases; J trimming: 1 base; junction bases outside the gene matches: 6. In germline, CDR1 is SQVTM, CDR2 ANQGSEA. The CDR3 extends over 14 amino acids. CDR3 region: CSVRGGAGQETQYF. DNA of the CDR3: TGCAGCGTCCGCGGGGGGGCTGGCCAAGAGACCCAGTACTTC.

The sample holds one count of this clone. The rearrangement uses TRBV5-6 and TRBJ2-7, with D possibly TRBD2 on 6 matching bases. V was pared by 2 bases and J by 2 bases, with 26 bases between. Germline V gene lookup returns CDR1 SGHDT and CDR2 YYEEEE. The CDR3 totals 19 residues. The CDR3: CASSFGTPLLRDAPYEQYF. In DNA, the CDR3 is TGTGCCAGCAGCTTTGGAACCCCACTCCTGCGGGACGCGCCCTACGAGCAGTACTTC.

This clone has a single count. This chain links TRBV13 with TRBJ2-3; D is perhaps TRBD1 (6 bases). Trimming removed 5 bases from V and 3 bases from J, with 12 bases in between. The CDR3 sequence is 14 residues long. In germline, CDR1 is PRHDT, CDR2 FYEKMQ (reference sequence). The CDR3 loop reads CASSLGQTTDTQYF. In DNA form, the CDR3 reads TGTGCCAGCAGCCTTGGACAGACTACAGATACGCAGTATTTT.

The chain combines TRBV11-2 with TRBJ2-1; weak D call: TRBD2 (5 bases). CDR1 and CDR2 (germline): SGHAT, FQNNGV. The CDR3 is 16 residues long. Trimming left V 5 bases short and J 0 bases short, with 14 bases between. DNA for the CDR3: TGTGCCAGCAGCCTGAAGCGGCTAATCTCCTACAATGAGCAGTTCTTC. This sequence encodes CASSLKRLISYNEQFF.

V usage is TRBV5-5 and J usage is TRBJ1-6, with 9 bases aligning to TRBD1. Germline V lookup: CDR1 SGHKS, CDR2 YYEKEE (reference sequence). The J segment lost 1 base and the V segment lost 3 bases, leaving 11 bases of the junction unmatched. The CDR3 sequence is 19 residues long. In DNA, the CDR3 is TGTGCCAGCAGCTGGGTATACGAGACAGGGGGTTCCTATAATTCACCCCTCCACTTT. Encoded protein: CASSWVYETGGSYNSPLHF. Filled out from reference TRBV5-5 and TRBJ1-6, the complete variable domain reads DAGVTQSPTHLIKTRGQQVTLRCSPISGHKSVSWYQQVLGQGPQFIFQYYEKEERGRGNFPDRFSARQFPNYSSELNVNALLLGDSALYLCASSWVYETGGSYNSPLHFGNGTRLTVT.

The sample holds one count of this clone. DNA for the CDR3: TGTGCTAGTGGTTTGGAGCTAGCGGGGAATGAGCAGTTCTTC. Residues: CASGLELAGNEQFF. The rearrangement uses TRBV12-5 and TRBJ2-1, with TRBD2 matching over 9 bases. CDR1 LGHNT and CDR2 FRNRAP come from the germline V gene. The V and J ends lost 1 base and 7 bases, in that order; junction bases with no gene match: 2. The length of the CDR3 is 14 residues.

The chain uses TRBV9 and TRBJ1-4, with D perhaps TRBD1 (6 bases). V lost 2 bases and J 5 bases, leaving 19 bases between the germline ends. The length of the CDR3 is 17 residues. Germline CDR1 reads SGDLS; CDR2 reads YYNGEE. The CDR3 here is CASSVSGNGRGNEKLFF. Here the CDR3 DNA reads TGTGCCAGCAGCGTTTCGGGCAATGGAAGGGGGAATGAAAAACTGTTTTTT.

The J gene is TRBJ1-1, the V gene TRBV30, with D possibly being TRBD1 (5 bases). V shed 1 base and J shed 0 bases, with 12 bases lying between them. Germline CDR1 is GTSNPN and CDR2 is SVGIG (reference sequence). The CDR3 spans 15 residues. The CDR3 sequence: CAWSDQGRLNTEAFF. In DNA form, the CDR3 reads TGTGCCTGGAGTGACCAGGGAAGGTTGAACACTGAAGCTTTCTTT.

The chain uses TRBV6-5 and TRBJ2-1, with 7 bases lining up with TRBD1. This CDR3 has 15 residues. CDR1 and CDR2 (germline): MNHEY, SVGAGI. V shed 6 bases and J 2 bases; nucleotides not matched to a gene: 7. CDR3 region: CASRQTGTAYNEQFF. As DNA, the CDR3 is TGTGCCAGCAGACAAACCGGGACAGCCTACAATGAGCAGTTCTTC.

This clone was picked up one time. The rearrangement links TRBV19 to TRBJ2-5; TRBD1 aligns across 10 bases. The germline CDR1 and CDR2 sequences are LNHDA and SQIVND (reference sequence). The J segment lost 4 bases and the V segment lost 6 bases, leaving 8 bases of the junction unmatched. This CDR3 has 15 residues. The CDR3 region is CASSDRGRLRETQYF. CDR3 nucleotides: TGTGCCAGTAGCGACAGGGGGCGCCTACGAGAGACCCAGTACTTC.

The chain carries TRBV16 and TRBJ2-5; TRBD1 aligns across 10 bases. Germline CDR1 is KGHSY and CDR2 is FQNENV. J lost 5 bases, V lost 2 bases, and 8 bases had no gene match. The CDR3 extends over 16 amino acids. The CDR3 is CASSQKGQGKRETQYF. In DNA, the CDR3 is TGTGCCAGCAGCCAAAAGGGACAGGGGAAAAGGGAGACCCAGTACTTC. The whole variable domain, remainder taken from reference TRBV16 and TRBJ2-5, is GEEVAQTPKHLVRGEGQKAKLYCAPIKGHSYVFWYQQVLKNEFKFLISFQNENVFDETGMPKERFSAKCLPNSPCSLEIQATKLEDSAVYFCASSQKGQGKRETQYFGPGTRLLVL.

The chain employs TRBV7-2 and TRBJ2-7, with TRBD1 identical over 7 bases. The CDR3 sequence is 15 residues long. V lost 0 bases to trimming and J lost 3 bases; unmatched junction nucleotides: 5. The V gene's germline CDR1 is SGHTA and CDR2 FQGNSA. Here the CDR3 DNA reads TGTGCCAGCAGCTTAGCTGGACAGGACAACTACGAGCAGTACTTC. Translation: CASSLAGQDNYEQYF.

This clone occurred once. This rearrangement joins TRBV12-3 or TRBV12-4 to TRBJ2-3, with D perhaps TRBD2 (5 bases). V was trimmed by 4 bases and J by 6 bases, leaving 8 bases between them. This CDR3 is 12 amino acids long. The CDR3 spells CASSSDSDTQYF. Written as DNA, the CDR3 is TGTGCCAGCAGTTCGGACTCTGATACGCAGTATTTT.

V is TRBV19 and J is TRBJ2-1, with 12 bases matching TRBD1. The CDR3 totals 17 residues. The trim removed 6 bases at V and 9 bases at J, leaving 15 bases unmatched. Looked up from germline, CDR1 is LNHDA and CDR2 is SQIVND (reference sequence). This chain's CDR3 is CASSSNRDRGLAGEQFF. The CDR3 DNA reads as TGTGCCAGTAGCTCTAACCGGGACAGGGGGCTTGCAGGTGAGCAGTTCTTC.

V usage is TRBV6-5 and J usage is TRBJ1-1, with D unclear. From germline, CDR1 is MNHEY and CDR2 SVGAGI. V lost 6 bases to trimming and J lost 1 base, with 12 bases between them. The CDR3 has 14 residues. CDR3 coding DNA: TGTGCCAGCAGACCGCGACGGAGGAACACTGAAGCTTTCTTT. Translated, it gives CASRPRRRNTEAFF.

For the CDR3, the DNA is TGTGCCAGCAGTTTATGGGCAGGGGGCGGCTACGAGCAGTACTTC. This translates into CASSLWAGGGYEQYF. The rearrangement links TRBV27 to TRBJ2-7; TRBD1 aligns across 8 bases. Germline V CDR1 and CDR2: MNHEY, SMNVEV (reference sequence). The V gene end was trimmed by 1 base and the J gene end by 3 bases; junction bases not matched to a gene: 5. The length of the CDR3 is 15 residues.

The table lists this clone with a few counts. The junction departs from germline at one end; a sequencing error may be responsible. The rearrangement joins TRBV2 to TRBJ2-7; 10 nucleotides match TRBD2. Germline assignment: CDR1 SNHLY and CDR2 FYNNEI. This CDR3 comprises 15 residues. The chain's CDR3 is CASSVGLALLYAQYF. The CDR3 coding sequence is TGTGCCAGCAGTGTGGGACTAGCGCTTCTCTACGCGCAGTACTTC.

The chain links TRBV29-1 to TRBJ2-1; 10 bases map to TRBD2. The CDR3 sequence is 14 residues long. The V gene end was trimmed by 8 bases and the J gene end by 9 bases; junction bases not matched to a gene: 13. Germline CDR1 reads SQVTM; CDR2 reads ANQGSEA. CDR3 in amino acids: CSSLLLAGAGEQFF. CDR3 nucleotide sequence: TGCAGCTCCCTACTTCTAGCGGGAGCGGGTGAGCAGTTCTTC.

The rearrangement links TRBV18 to TRBJ2-7; perhaps TRBD2 as D (7 bases). CDR1 and CDR2 (germline): KGHSH, LQKENI. CDR3 length equals 20 residues. V was pared by 2 bases and J by 4 bases, with 30 bases between. The CDR3 region is CASSPYRRDIGGMSGYEQYF. The CDR3, as DNA: TGTGCCAGCTCACCATATCGCCGGGACATCGGGGGGATGAGTGGGTACGAGCAGTACTTC.

The V gene is TRBV5-4, the J gene TRBJ2-5; TRBD1 might be the D (6 bases). The CDR3 spans 16 residues. CDR1 is SGHNT and CDR2 is YYREEE in the germline V gene (reference sequence). V was cut by 0 bases and J by 7 bases, with 19 bases left in between. The CDR3 DNA sequence: TGTGCCAGCAGCTTGGTACCCGGGACAAACGGAGGGACCCAGTACTTC. Translated: CASSLVPGTNGGTQYF.

The rearrangement links TRBV19 to TRBJ2-5, with D tentatively TRBD2 (6 bases). Germline CDR1 is LNHDA and CDR2 is SQIVND (reference sequence). Trimming cost V 5 bases and J 4 bases, with 14 bases left between them. The CDR3 consists of 14 residues. CDR3 in amino acids: CASSSPGLLETQYF. CDR3 DNA sequence: TGTGCCAGTAGTTCTCCGGGACTGTTAGAGACCCAGTACTTC. Filled out from reference TRBV19 and TRBJ2-5, the complete variable domain reads DGGITQSPKYLFRKEGQNVTLSCEQNLNHDAMYWYRQDPGQGLRLIYYSQIVNDFQKGDIAEGYSVSREKKESFPLTVTSAQKNPTAFYLCASSSPGLLETQYFGPGTRLLVL.

This chain uses TRBV6-2 or TRBV6-3 with TRBJ2-7, with D possibly TRBD1 on 6 matching bases. Germline CDR1 MNHEY, CDR2 SVGEGT. The ends were cut back, 7 bases at V and 0 bases at J, with 16 bases in the middle. The CDR3 length is 15 residues. The CDR3 sequence is CASTPIQGSSYEQYF. CDR3 DNA sequence: TGTGCCAGCACCCCGATACAGGGTTCCTCCTACGAGCAGTACTTC.

The chain recombines TRBV5-6 with TRBJ2-5; the match to TRBD1 covers 7 bases. In germline, CDR1 is SGHDT, CDR2 YYEEEE. The CDR3 runs to 13 residues. V was clipped by 7 bases and J by 3 bases; unmatched bases: 6. As DNA, the CDR3 is TGTGCCAGCGGCAACGACAGGGAAGAGACCCAGTACTTC. Translated, it gives CASGNDREETQYF.

V gene TRBV10-2 combines with J gene TRBJ2-3; D might be TRBD2 (6 bases). Germline V gene sequence: CDR1 WSHSY, CDR2 SAAADI. V lost 3 bases, J lost 6 bases, and 19 bases lay in between. The CDR3 sequence is 16 residues long. CDR3 protein: CASSDKAGPALDTQYF. The CDR3 DNA sequence: TGCGCCAGCAGTGATAAGGCGGGGCCCGCACTTGATACGCAGTATTTT.